These 11 T cell receptor beta chains came from one sample sequenced in a study of T cells after yellow fever vaccination. TCRdb reprocessed the 5' RACE reads with MiXCR, giving one entry per CDR3 protein. The table includes more than 350,000 distinct CDR3 sequences, 9.5% to 13% detected once. The specimen was PBMCs, collected on the day of the first yellow fever vaccination. The receptors come from a man aged 18 to 35 who received the YFV17D yellow fever vaccine.

V gene TRBV4-3 combines with J gene TRBJ2-1, with D unresolved. V lost 3 bases and J lost 0, with 6 bases in between. Looked up from germline, CDR1 is LGHNA and CDR2 is YSLEER. This CDR3 has 14 residues. This CDR3 is CASSHPSSYNEQFF. The CDR3, as DNA: TGCGCCAGCAGCCATCCAAGCTCCTACAATGAGCAGTTCTTC.

This clonotype has more than one count but fewer than ten. The rearrangement joins TRBV18 to TRBJ1-1; unclear D gene. From germline, CDR1 is KGHSH and CDR2 LQKENI. The CDR3 is 16 residues long. V gave up 3 bases and J gave up 0 bases, with 14 bases separating them. CDR3 region: CASSPRPRGLNTEAFF. CDR3 in DNA: TGTGCCAGCTCACCTCGCCCTCGGGGTTTGAACACTGAAGCTTTCTTT.

This clonotype showed up just a few times. V usage is TRBV2 and J usage is TRBJ1-2, with D tentatively TRBD1 (6 bases). Trimming removed 6 bases from V and 8 bases from J, with 19 bases in between. The V gene's germline CDR1 is SNHLY and CDR2 FYNNEI. The length of the CDR3 is 14 residues. The CDR3 sequence: CASSSTQPTGGYTF. The CDR3 region has the DNA TGTGCCAGCAGCTCCACCCAGCCGACAGGAGGCTACACCTTC.

This clonotype was seen a handful of times. The chain combines TRBV6-6 with TRBJ1-4; TRBD1 might be the D (5 bases). The CDR3 is made up of 12 amino acids. Trimming pared 6 bases from V and 8 bases from J, leaving 10 bases between. The germline CDR1 and CDR2 sequences are MNHNY and SVGAGI (reference sequence). This CDR3 reads CASRPSGEKLFF. CDR3 coding DNA: TGTGCCAGCAGGCCTTCAGGGGAAAAACTGTTTTTT.

The table lists this clonotype with a few counts. J is TRBJ2-5 and V is TRBV12-3 or TRBV12-4; D remains unclear. V gave up 3 bases and J gave up 5 bases, with 25 bases separating them. The CDR3 sequence is 18 residues long. The CDR3 bases are TGTGCCAGCAGTTTTACCCTCATTCGTGGACCCGAAGAGGAGACCCAGTACTTC. This sequence encodes CASSFTLIRGPEEETQYF.

A few counts support this clonotype. The rearrangement links TRBV6-2 or TRBV6-3 to TRBJ2-2; D not resolved. The CDR3 contains 13 residues. The V end lost 4 bases, the J end lost 7 bases, and 10 bases lay between the germline ends. Germline CDR1 MNHEY, CDR2 SVGEGT. CDR3: CASSLSEIGELFF. In nucleotides, the CDR3 is TGTGCCAGCAGTTTGTCGGAGATCGGGGAGCTGTTTTTT.

This clonotype was recorded a few times. V and J are TRBV7-2 and TRBJ1-2, with D perhaps matching TRBD1 (6 bases). Germline V gives CDR1 SGHTA, CDR2 FQGNSA. This CDR3 region has 14 residues. V was trimmed by 2 bases and J by 8 bases, leaving 15 bases between them. The CDR3 region is CASSLRGQDGGYTF. The CDR3 DNA follows: TGTGCCAGCAGCTTACGGGGGCAGGACGGCGGCTACACCTTC.

To note about this clonotype: The junction departs from the called germline gene at one end, perhaps through a read error. The chain links TRBV6-6 to TRBJ1-2; D remains ambiguous. Germline V CDR1 and CDR2: MNHNY, SVGAGI (reference sequence). CDR3 size: 11 residues. Here the CDR3 DNA reads TGTGCCAGCAGCTCGGACGTCCAAAGGTTCTTC. It translates to CASSSDVQRFF.

The chain carries TRBV20-1 and TRBJ1-1; unclear D gene. CDR1 is DFQATT and CDR2 is SNEGSKA in the germline V gene (reference sequence). This CDR3 spans 13 amino acids. Trimming shortened V by 2 bases and J by 6 bases, and 13 bases separated the two germline ends. This CDR3 reads CSARSSADPEAFF. As DNA, the CDR3 is TGCAGTGCTAGATCGTCTGCTGACCCTGAAGCTTTCTTT.

This clonotype appeared a few times. The chain couples TRBV3-1 to TRBJ1-5, with D perhaps TRBD1 (5 bases). The CDR3 has 12 residues. V dropped 3 bases and J dropped 7 bases, with 7 bases sitting between them. CDR1 is LGHDT and CDR2 is YNNKEL in the germline V gene (reference sequence). CDR3: CASSQGVQPQHF. The CDR3 nucleotides read TGTGCCAGCAGCCAGGGGGTCCAGCCCCAGCATTTT.

V gene TRBV5-1 combines with J gene TRBJ1-1, with no clear D. The CDR3 is 14 amino acids. Germline CDR1 reads SGHRS; CDR2 reads YFSETQ. V shed 1 base and J shed 5 bases, with 12 bases lying between them. The DNA of the CDR3 is TGCGCCAGCAGCTTGTGGGGTAGGGAAACTGAAGCTTTCTTT. It yields the protein CASSLWGRETEAFF.